The 27 T cell receptor beta chains listed next were all sequenced from one sample in a study of blood T cell repertoires in COVID-19. TCRdb's copy holds only in-frame clones and misses some; the assay was immunoSEQ multiplex PCR. The data contain about 300,000 clones, around 80% of them seen just once; the ten biggest clones take up approximately 1.2%. The sample consisted of peripheral blood. The receptors were gathered from a woman aged 45-65 years with acute or convalescent COVID-19.

The rearrangement joins TRBV7-2 to TRBJ2-1; the D is unclear. V was clipped by 0 bases and J by 2 bases, with 8 bases between them. CDR1 is SGHTA and CDR2 is FQGNSA in the germline V gene. CDR3 length: 15 amino acids. The CDR3 DNA follows: TGTGCCAGCAGCTTAGCGGCGGTCCCCTACAATGAGCAGTTCTTC. It codes for CASSLAAVPYNEQFF.

V and J are TRBV27 and TRBJ1-1; possible D gene TRBD1, 6 bases. The CDR3 has 13 residues. With 3 bases removed from V and 5 bases from J, the gap between germline ends came to 10 bases. Germline V gene lookup returns CDR1 MNHEY and CDR2 SMNVEV (reference sequence). CDR3 nucleotide sequence: TGTGCCAGCAGTTTCGGGGGGCAAACTGAAGCTTTCTTT. Protein sequence: CASSFGGQTEAFF.

The J gene is TRBJ2-3, the V gene TRBV9; 11 bases agree with TRBD2. There are 15 residues in the CDR3. J lost 1 base, V lost 4 bases, and 2 bases had no gene match. Germline V gene sequence: CDR1 SGDLS, CDR2 YYNGEE. The CDR3 here is CASSSGLAGTDTQYF. DNA for the CDR3: TGTGCCAGCAGCTCGGGACTAGCGGGCACAGATACGCAGTATTTT.

The V and J genes are TRBV6-2 or TRBV6-3 and TRBJ1-5; 8 positions match TRBD1. This CDR3 contains 18 residues. V shed 2 bases and J 4 bases; nucleotides not matched to a gene: 13. Germline V CDR1 and CDR2: MNHEY, SVGEGT. This CDR3 reads CASSYNGRGQFGNQPQHF. The DNA of the CDR3 is TGTGCCAGCAGTTACAACGGCAGGGGGCAGTTCGGGAATCAGCCCCAGCATTTT.

This clone was seen just once. This rearrangement joins TRBV19 to TRBJ1-5; D remains ambiguous. The V and J ends lost 6 bases and 0 bases respectively, with 12 bases between them. Germline CDR1 reads LNHDA; CDR2 reads SQIVND (reference sequence). The CDR3 extends over 15 amino acids. The CDR3 nucleotides read TGTGCCAGTAGCCCCTCGGGGTTTAGCAATCAGCCCCAGCATTTT. Translation gives CASSPSGFSNQPQHF. The full variable domain, with the rest looked up from reference TRBV19 and TRBJ1-5, is DGGITQSPKYLFRKEGQNVTLSCEQNLNHDAMYWYRQDPGQGLRLIYYSQIVNDFQKGDIAEGYSVSREKKESFPLTVTSAQKNPTAFYLCASSPSGFSNQPQHFGDGTRLSIL.

The V and J genes are TRBV20-1 and TRBJ2-3; 10 bases fit TRBD2. The CDR3 runs to 18 residues. Trimming at V came to 3 bases and at J to 4 bases, leaving 16 bases not matched to a gene. Germline CDR1 is DFQATT and CDR2 is SNEGSKA (reference sequence). Here the CDR3 DNA reads TGCAGTGCTAGTATACTAGCGGGGACCTCGTGGGAGGCAGATACGCAGTATTTT. This codes for CSASILAGTSWEADTQYF.

The gene calls are TRBV19 and TRBJ2-5, with D perhaps matching TRBD1 (5 bases). V shed 3 bases and J shed 1 base, with 6 bases lying between them. The CDR3 is 13 amino acids. Germline CDR1 is LNHDA and CDR2 is SQIVND (reference sequence). This CDR3 reads CASSMTVQETQYF. DNA of the CDR3: TGTGCCAGTAGTATGACAGTCCAAGAGACCCAGTACTTC.

In DNA, the CDR3 is TGTGCCAGCAGTTGGCTGGCAGACAATGAGCAGTTCTTC. Translated: CASSWLADNEQFF. V usage is TRBV12-3 or TRBV12-4 and J usage is TRBJ2-1; D unresolved. The CDR3 is 13 amino acids. V lost 4 bases, J lost 5 bases, and 9 bases lay in between.

The rearrangement links TRBV5-1 to TRBJ1-2; the match to TRBD1 covers 9 bases. CDR3 length: 15 amino acids. The germline gives CDR1 SGHRS, CDR2 YFSETQ. V lost 4 bases and J lost 8; bases outside the gene matches: 12. In DNA form, the CDR3 reads TGCGCCAGCAGCCCTTCCGGGACAGGGAGGATCGGCTACACCTTC. It specifies CASSPSGTGRIGYTF.

This clone was counted once. CDR3 region: CASSSPLVSSYNEQFF. The DNA for the CDR3 is TGTGCCAGCAGCTCCCCCTTAGTGAGCTCCTACAATGAGCAGTTCTTC. This rearrangement joins TRBV13 to TRBJ2-1; D uncertain. Germline V CDR1 and CDR2: PRHDT, FYEKMQ (reference sequence). The germline V and J ends were trimmed by 4 bases and 0 bases, with 13 bases remaining between them. This CDR3 is 16 amino acids long.

This chain joins TRBV5-1 and TRBJ2-3, with TRBD1 matching 7 bases. The ends lost 0 bases at V and 3 bases at J; junction bases unmatched: 7. In germline, CDR1 is SGHRS, CDR2 YFSETQ. The CDR3 sequence is 16 residues long. In nucleotides, the CDR3 is TGCGCCAGCAGCTTGGGGGTAGGGACAGCGACAGATACGCAGTATTTT. Translation: CASSLGVGTATDTQYF.

The V and J genes are TRBV7-2 and TRBJ2-7; maybe TRBD1 (6 bases). V shed 5 bases and J shed 3 bases, with 17 bases lying between them. Germline V lookup: CDR1 SGHTA, CDR2 FQGNSA. The CDR3 totals 15 residues. Here the CDR3 DNA reads TGTGCCAGCAGCACTCAGGTAGGGGGATACTACGAGCAGTACTTC. Encoded protein: CASSTQVGGYYEQYF.

The chain couples TRBV5-1 to TRBJ2-3; 9 bases fit TRBD2. This CDR3 region has 18 residues. With V trimmed by 0 bases and J by 2 bases, 10 bases remained unmatched. The germline V gene encodes CDR1 SGHRS and CDR2 YFSETQ. CDR3: CASSLAPSAGGNTDTQYF. In DNA, the CDR3 is TGCGCCAGCAGCTTGGCCCCGTCGGCGGGGGGGAACACAGATACGCAGTATTTT.

The J gene is TRBJ1-1, the V gene TRBV18; D is ambiguous. The germline CDR1 and CDR2 sequences are KGHSH and LQKENI. V was clipped by 3 bases and J by 0 bases, with 5 bases between them. The CDR3 is made up of 13 amino acids. CDR3 residues: CASSPPVNTEAFF. CDR3 DNA: TGTGCCAGCTCACCTCCCGTGAACACTGAAGCTTTCTTT.

V usage is TRBV21-1 and J usage is TRBJ1-1. TRBV21-1 is a documented pseudogene. The CDR3 extends over 15 amino acids. The DNA of the CDR3 is TGTGCCAGCAGCAAATTGGGGGGGGAGGACACTGAAGCTTTCTTT. Translating gives CASSKLGGEDTEAFF.

The gene calls are TRBV9 and TRBJ2-1; D remains ambiguous. Trimming removed 4 bases at V and 8 bases at J, with 13 bases between. The germline gives CDR1 SGDLS, CDR2 YYNGEE. This CDR3 comprises 13 residues. For the CDR3, the DNA is TGTGCCAGCAGCTACCTCGGTTCCGATGAGCAGTTCTTC. Residues: CASSYLGSDEQFF.

The chain uses TRBV6-5 and TRBJ1-2, with D maybe TRBD1 (6 bases). Germline CDR1 and CDR2: MNHEY and SVGAGI. V was cut by 2 bases and J by 3 bases, with 13 bases left in between. The CDR3 is made up of 15 amino acids. In DNA, the CDR3 is TGTGCCAGCAGTTACGGGGGGGCGCGGGACTATGGCTACACCTTC. Its translation is CASSYGGARDYGYTF.

This rearrangement joins TRBV27 to TRBJ2-3; possibly TRBD2 for D (6 bases). This CDR3 region has 12 residues. Trimming removed 10 bases from V and 3 bases from J, with 11 bases in between. Germline assignment: CDR1 MNHEY and CDR2 SMNVEV (reference sequence). The CDR3 DNA reads TGTGCCACCATCGGGGGTACAGATACGCAGTATTTT. Amino acids: CATIGGTDTQYF.

The J gene is TRBJ2-3, the V gene TRBV3-1 (or the pseudogene TRBV3-2), with D unresolved. Germline lookup yields CDR1 LGHDT and CDR2 YNNKEL (reference sequence). The V and J ends lost 0 bases and 6 bases respectively, with 19 bases between them. The CDR3 length is 17 residues. The CDR3 coding sequence is TGTGCCAGCAGCCAAGATAGGCTAGAAGCCTCATTCGATACGCAGTATTTT. Translation: CASSQDRLEASFDTQYF.

CDR3 protein: CAIRQTEITDTQYF. CDR3 in DNA: TGTGCCATCAGACAGACAGAGATCACAGATACGCAGTATTTT. This sequence joins TRBV10-3 and TRBJ2-3; D possibly corresponds to TRBD1 (5 bases). The CDR3 has 14 residues. Trimming removed 6 bases at V and 2 bases at J, with 12 bases between. Looked up from germline, CDR1 is ENHRY and CDR2 is SYGVKD.

This clone occurred a few times. The rearrangement joins TRBV4-2 to TRBJ1-5; D is unresolved. The V end was cut by 0 bases, the J end by 5 bases, with 8 bases between. Germline lookup yields CDR1 LGHNA and CDR2 YNFKEQ. The CDR3 loop spans 14 amino acids. In nucleotides, the CDR3 is TGTGCCAGCAGCCAAGACAGTTTCTATCAGCCCCAGCATTTT. Its translation is CASSQDSFYQPQHF.

The chain combines TRBV19 with TRBJ1-2; 8 bases align to TRBD1. J gave up 4 bases and V 4 bases, and 8 bases lay outside the gene matches. CDR3 size: 15 residues. The germline CDR1 and CDR2 sequences are LNHDA and SQIVND (reference sequence). The CDR3 DNA follows: TGTGCCAGTAGTACCAGGGGGCCATTCTTCTATGGCTACACCTTC. Its protein product is CASSTRGPFFYGYTF.

This chain uses TRBV3-1 (or the pseudogene TRBV3-2) with TRBJ2-7; 8 positions agree with TRBD2. Germline-derived CDR1 and CDR2 are LGHDT and YNNKEL (reference sequence). After removal of 1 base from V and 5 bases from J, the junction contained 4 bases not matched to a gene. This CDR3 spans 14 amino acids. CDR3 sequence reads: CASSQGTGGNEQYF. Here the CDR3 DNA reads TGTGCCAGCAGCCAAGGGACGGGAGGGAACGAGCAGTACTTC.

This clone occurred once. In DNA form, the CDR3 reads TGTGCCAGTGGAGCCGGGACAGGGACGGAGACCCAGTACTTC. Protein product: CASGAGTGTETQYF. The J gene is TRBJ2-5, the V gene TRBV28, with 9 bases lining up with TRBD1. V gave up 9 bases and J gave up 5 bases; unmatched junction bases: 10. This CDR3 is built from 14 residues. Germline loops: CDR1 MDHEN, CDR2 SYDVKM.

The chain recombines TRBV5-1 with TRBJ1-2; D is possibly TRBD1 (5 bases). CDR1 and CDR2 from the germline V gene are SGHRS and YFSETQ. The CDR3 consists of 15 residues. Between the trimmed V and J ends, which lost 1 base and 4 bases, there was a span of 14 bases. DNA for the CDR3: TGCGCCAGCAGCTTGTCGGGGGATGGAGGCTATGGCTACACCTTC. It codes for CASSLSGDGGYGYTF.

V and J are TRBV6-6 and TRBJ2-7, with a weak D call TRBD1 (6 bases). This CDR3 is 16 amino acids long. Trimming took 0 bases from V and 3 from J, leaving 15 bases between them. In germline, CDR1 is MNHNY, CDR2 SVGAGI (reference sequence). DNA for the CDR3: TGTGCCAGCAGTTACTCTTCATCCGGGACATTCTACGAGCAGTACGTC. This codes for CASSYSSSGTFYEQYV.

This clone was recorded only once. This chain uses TRBV7-9 with TRBJ2-7, with TRBD1 identical over 8 bases. Germline lookup yields CDR1 SEHNR and CDR2 FQNEAQ (reference sequence). V trimming: 5 bases; J trimming: 3 bases; junction bases outside the gene matches: 9. The CDR3 runs to 15 residues. CDR3 bases: TGTGCCAGCAGCCCACTGACAGGGGAGTACTACGAGCAGTACGTC. Translation: CASSPLTGEYYEQYV.